The clone carrying this T cell receptor beta chain came up a few times. Its antigen remains unknown. This specimen belongs to a study of T-cell reconstitution after alpha-beta-depleted transplantation in children. Trimming took 2 bases from V and 6 from J; bases not matched to a gene: 5. The CDR3 covers 15 residues. Per the germline V gene, CDR1 is SGHRS and CDR2 is YFSETQ. Study observations and caveats: The study reportedly traced alpha-beta T cells about two months after transplant to several hundred expanded graft clones. T-cell counts and diversity were attributed mostly to newly produced T cells one year after transplant. Some patients' high day-60 TCRbeta diversity was traced to surviving recipient T cells and thymic progenitors.

It was with unique molecular identifiers that the TCRbeta library was prepared. TCRdb redid the calling of the PCR reads with MiXCR, one entry per CDR3 protein. Found here are 530,000 or so distinct CDR3 sequences, roughly 27% of them singletons; the top ten hold 36%. This specimen was PBMCs, taken before TCRalphabeta/CD19-depleted stem cell transplant. This receptor was identified in a boy younger than two with Wiskott-Aldrich syndrome, due to receive a stem cell transplant. V is TRBV5-1 and J is TRBJ2-1, with 10 bases fitting TRBD2. The CDR3 sequence is CASSFLAGDGNEQFF. DNA for the CDR3: TGCGCCAGCAGCTTCCTAGCGGGAGATGGCAATGAGCAGTTCTTC.